The 21 T cell receptor beta chains presented below share a single source sample, sequenced in a study of blood T cell repertoires in COVID-19. TCRdb's copy holds only in-frame clones and misses some; the assay was immunoSEQ multiplex PCR. The sample consists of roughly 100,000 clones, 70% to 75% of them appearing once. Sequenced: peripheral blood. These receptors were collected from a human donor with acute or convalescent COVID-19. The donor label of this sample is uncertain.

The chain is built from TRBV9 and TRBJ1-3; 7 bases match TRBD1. V shed 0 bases and J 0 bases; nucleotides not matched to a gene: 9. The CDR3 loop spans 18 amino acids. CDR1 is SGDLS and CDR2 is YYNGEE in the germline V gene. The CDR3 region is CASSVAGDSRFSGNTIYF. The DNA of the CDR3 is TGTGCCAGCAGCGTAGCCGGGGACAGTCGTTTCTCTGGAAACACCATATATTTT.

CDR3 amino acids: CASSPLISNQPQHF. The CDR3 DNA sequence: TGTGCCAGCAGCCCACTTATTAGCAATCAGCCCCAGCATTTT. This sequence joins TRBV3-1 (or the pseudogene TRBV3-2) and TRBJ1-5; D remains ambiguous. Trimming removed 4 bases from V and 0 bases from J, with 7 bases in between. Germline CDR1 reads LGHDT; CDR2 reads YNNKEL (reference sequence). The CDR3 extends over 14 amino acids.

V gene TRBV9 combines with J gene TRBJ1-5, with D maybe TRBD1 (5 bases). Trimming pared 3 bases from V and 5 bases from J, leaving 9 bases between. The CDR3 runs to 13 residues. Germline lookup yields CDR1 SGDLS and CDR2 YYNGEE. The CDR3 DNA sequence: TGTGCCAGCAGCGCCGGGGACTATCAGCCCCAGCATTTT. Translation: CASSAGDYQPQHF.

The rearrangement joins TRBV6-5 to TRBJ1-2; a weak D match, TRBD1 (6 bases). The CDR3 is 12 residues long. Germline V lookup: CDR1 MNHEY, CDR2 SVGAGI. The germline V and J ends were trimmed by 11 bases and 5 bases, with 15 bases remaining between them. The CDR3 DNA follows: TGTGCCGCAGAGGGACAAGCATATGGCTACACCTTC. It is translated as CAAEGQAYGYTF.

The CDR3 reads CASSRTMLAGGVTDTQYF. The CDR3 coding sequence is TGTGCCAGCAGCCGAACTATGCTAGCGGGGGGTGTCACAGATACGCAGTATTTT. The chain joins TRBV2 to TRBJ2-3, with 11 bases identical to TRBD2. Germline lookup yields CDR1 SNHLY and CDR2 FYNNEI. V lost 6 bases and J lost 2; bases outside the gene matches: 13. The CDR3 spans 18 residues.

This chain joins TRBV3-1 (or the pseudogene TRBV3-2) and TRBJ2-3; D unresolved. The CDR3 length is 13 residues. Deletions cut 1 base from V and 10 bases from J, with 12 bases between. The germline gives CDR1 LGHDT, CDR2 YNNKEL (reference sequence). CDR3 coding DNA: TGTGCCAGCAGCCAAGTTCTAGAAGGCGCGCAGTATTTT. Amino acids: CASSQVLEGAQYF.

This chain connects TRBV7-2 to TRBJ2-2; no clear D gene. The CDR3 covers 15 residues. Trimming stripped 1 base from V and 5 bases from J, with 11 bases between. CDR1 is SGHTA, CDR2 FQGNSA, per germline. The CDR3 DNA reads TGTGCCAGCAGCTTAGACGGGTCTAGAACCGGGGAGCTGTTTTTT. It yields the protein CASSLDGSRTGELFF.

The chain recombines TRBV2 with TRBJ2-3; 10 bases are shared with TRBD2. V lost 11 bases and J lost 3; bases outside the gene matches: 5. The germline CDR1 and CDR2 sequences are SNHLY and FYNNEI. CDR3 length equals 13 residues. The DNA for the CDR3 is TGTGCCGGAGGGACTAGCGAGACAGATACGCAGTATTTT. It specifies CAGGTSETDTQYF.

The chain couples TRBV5-1 to TRBJ1-3, with TRBD1 matching over 7 bases. With V trimmed by 0 bases and J by 3 bases, 6 bases remained unmatched. CDR1 is SGHRS, CDR2 YFSETQ, per germline. The CDR3 extends over 16 amino acids. The chain's CDR3 is CASSLDGTDRGNTIYF. The CDR3 nucleotides are TGCGCCAGCAGCTTGGACGGGACAGATCGTGGAAACACCATATATTTT.

The chain combines TRBV19 with TRBJ1-2; 7 nucleotides agree with TRBD1. The germline V gene has CDR1 LNHDA and CDR2 SQIVND (reference sequence). V trimming: 0 bases; J trimming: 4 bases; junction bases outside the gene matches: 11. CDR3 size: 17 residues. CDR3: CASSIDGTGATSYGYTF. For the CDR3, the DNA is TGTGCCAGTAGTATAGATGGAACAGGGGCCACCTCCTATGGCTACACCTTC.

This clone has only a few counts. J is TRBJ1-1 and V is TRBV5-4, with 9 bases lining up with TRBD1. V shed 2 bases, J shed 4 bases, and the junction held 15 bases outside the gene matches. CDR3 size: 18 residues. The germline gives CDR1 SGHNT, CDR2 YYREEE (reference sequence). In DNA form, the CDR3 reads TGTGCCAGCAGCTTTGACCAGATCGGACAGGGGCGGAGCACTGAAGCTTTCTTT. It translates to CASSFDQIGQGRSTEAFF.

This clone was detected only a few times. V and J are TRBV6-5 and TRBJ1-6; D is undetermined. The V gene lost 0 bases and the J gene lost 8 bases, with 14 bases spanning the gap. The V gene's germline CDR1 is MNHEY and CDR2 SVGAGI. This CDR3 comprises 16 residues. The CDR3 sequence is CASSYSPVSGYSPLHF. The CDR3 nucleotides read TGTGCCAGCAGTTACTCGCCCGTTAGCGGATATTCACCCCTCCACTTT.

The V and J genes are TRBV7-2 and TRBJ2-1, with 13 bases fitting TRBD2. The germline gives CDR1 SGHTA, CDR2 FQGNSA. Trimming removed 2 bases from V and 3 bases from J; junction bases left unmatched: 4. This CDR3 comprises 17 residues. For the CDR3, the DNA is TGTGCCAGCAGCTTATCCACTAGCGGGGGGGTCTACAATGAGCAGTTCTTC. Protein sequence: CASSLSTSGGVYNEQFF.

The chain employs TRBV10-3 and TRBJ1-6, with D maybe TRBD1 (6 bases). The CDR3 has 15 amino acids. Trimming cost V 0 bases and J 9 bases, with 12 bases left between them. The germline V gene has CDR1 ENHRY and CDR2 SYGVKD. The CDR3 loop reads CAISESKQGFSPLHF. For the CDR3, the DNA is TGTGCCATCAGTGAGTCGAAGCAGGGGTTTTCACCCCTCCACTTT.

The chain uses TRBV12-3 or TRBV12-4 and TRBJ2-7; 10 bases agree with TRBD2. J was trimmed by 7 bases and V by 6 bases; bases with no gene match: 3. This CDR3 is 12 amino acids long. This CDR3 reads CASSLTSGEQYF. The CDR3 bases are TGTGCCAGCAGCCTGACTAGCGGGGAGCAGTACTTC.

In its sample, this clone was seen once. V gene TRBV5-4 combines with J gene TRBJ1-2; possible D gene TRBD1, 6 bases. Trimming left V 2 bases short and J 8 bases short, with 16 bases between. The CDR3 spans 14 residues. Per the germline V gene, CDR1 is SGHNT and CDR2 is YYREEE (reference sequence). The CDR3 loop is CASSFQGQQTGYTF. In DNA, the CDR3 is TGTGCCAGCAGCTTTCAGGGGCAACAGACCGGCTACACCTTC.

The rearrangement links TRBV11-2 to TRBJ1-1; the D gene is possibly TRBD1 (5 bases). Trimming took 3 bases from V and 11 from J, leaving 22 bases between them. The CDR3 runs to 15 residues. Germline V gene data show CDR1 as SGHAT and CDR2 as FQNNGV. The CDR3 region has the DNA TGTGCCAGCAGCTTGGGGCTAGGGATGGAGGGAGAGGCTTTCTTT. Residues: CASSLGLGMEGEAFF.

This sequence joins TRBV5-8 and TRBJ1-6; D call uncertain. The germline V gene encodes CDR1 SGHTS and CDR2 YDEGEE. With 4 bases removed from V and 10 bases from J, the gap between germline ends came to 15 bases. This CDR3 comprises 14 residues. Written as DNA, the CDR3 is TGTGCCAGCAGCCCCGACCGGGTACTATCACCCCTCCACTTT. Its translation: CASSPDRVLSPLHF. The full variable domain, in which reference TRBV5-8 and TRBJ1-6 provide the parts outside the CDR3, is EAGVTQSPTHLIKTRGQQATLRCSPISGHTSVYWYQQALGLGLQFLLWYDEGEERNRGNFPPRFSGRQFPNYSSELNVNALELEDSALYLCASSPDRVLSPLHFGNGTRLTVT.

The J gene is TRBJ1-2, the V gene TRBV30, with a tentative D call TRBD1 (5 bases). V was clipped by 4 bases and J by 4 bases, with 10 bases between them. This CDR3 has 12 residues. CDR1 is GTSNPN and CDR2 is SVGIG in the germline V gene (reference sequence). The CDR3 is CAWTGGGYGYTF. CDR3 DNA: TGTGCCTGGACGGGGGGTGGCTATGGCTACACCTTC.

The chain couples TRBV7-9 to TRBJ1-1; perhaps TRBD1 as D (6 bases). Germline values: CDR1 SEHNR, CDR2 FQNEAQ (reference sequence). Deletions cut 6 bases from V and 3 bases from J, with 17 bases between. The CDR3 runs to 15 residues. CDR3 residues: CASRGVRDTYTEAFF. The CDR3 DNA reads as TGTGCCAGCAGGGGGGTTCGGGACACCTACACTGAAGCTTTCTTT. The variable domain in full, completed from reference TRBV7-9 and TRBJ1-1, reads DTGVSQNPRHKITKRGQNVTFRCDPISEHNRLYWYRQTLGQGPEFLTYFQNEAQLEKSRLLSDRFSAERPKGSFSTLEIQRTEQGDSAMYLCASRGVRDTYTEAFFGQGTRLTVV.

The rearrangement joins TRBV27 to TRBJ2-1; TRBD2 matches at 15 bases. Germline V lookup: CDR1 MNHEY, CDR2 SMNVEV (reference sequence). Losses at the gene ends were 9 bases for V and 7 bases for J; bases not matched to a gene: 7. The CDR3 contains 15 residues. Written as DNA, the CDR3 is TGTGCCAGTTCACGCGGACTAGCGGGGGGGAATGAGCAGTTCTTC. It yields the protein CASSRGLAGGNEQFF.